This T cell receptor (beta chain) appears in the sequencing data of a study of shared clonotypes between healthy human individuals. Study findings and constraints: The study found lower generation probabilities in non-shared clonotypes than in those shared by all four donors. Sequencing depth was predicted to influence how clonotypes are shared among donors.

Germline CDR1 MNHEY, CDR2 SVGAGI. V lost 0 bases, J lost 8 bases, and 16 bases lay in between. The CDR3 loop spans 16 amino acids. Comment on this clone: The antigen is unknown.

Clones were sequenced by immunoSEQ multiplex PCR, and TCRdb holds only the in-frame ones, with some missing. The sample gives hundreds of thousands of clones, roughly 70% of which show up once; under 2% is in the top ten. Sequencing was performed on memory CD4+ T cells sorted from blood. Subset defined: CD45RA-negative fraction. This TCR was recovered from a young woman in good health. V and J are TRBV6-5 and TRBJ1-4, with a weak D call TRBD1 (5 bases). The CDR3 here is CASSYSAIRADEKLFF. The CDR3 DNA follows: TGTGCCAGCAGTTACTCCGCGATCAGGGCGGACGAAAAACTGTTTTTT.